The 16 T cell receptor beta chains in this list originate from one sample, sequenced in a study of blood T cell repertoires in COVID-19. Method: immunoSEQ multiplex PCR; TCRdb's copy keeps in-frame clones and lacks some. The table shows 200,000 to 250,000 clones, with roughly 90% occurring only once. Source material: PBMCs or T cells enriched from blood (not recorded which). The receptors derive from a man under 40 who had been exposed to COVID-19.

Concerning this clone: Other nucleotide sequences in the sample specify the same CDR3. This rearrangement joins TRBV5-4 to TRBJ1-1; the D is unclear. Between the trimmed V and J ends, which lost 2 bases and 1 base, there was a span of 6 bases. The V gene's germline CDR1 is SGHNT and CDR2 YYREEE (reference sequence). The CDR3 has 13 amino acids. CDR3 amino acids: CASSLAGNTEAFF. CDR3 in DNA: TGTGCCAGCAGCTTAGCAGGGAACACTGAAGCTTTCTTT.

The genes are TRBV6-5 and TRBJ1-3; D uncertain. The germline gives CDR1 MNHEY, CDR2 SVGAGI. Trimming stripped 10 bases from V and 0 bases from J, with 4 bases between. The CDR3 sequence is 11 residues long. CDR3 nucleotide sequence: TGTGCCATCCACTCTGGAAACACCATATATTTT. Its translation: CAIHSGNTIYF.

This clone was seen only a few times. V is TRBV4-1 and J is TRBJ1-5; D uncertain. In germline, CDR1 is MGHRA, CDR2 YSYEKL. The CDR3 length is 15 residues. Between the trimmed V and J ends, which lost 3 bases and 5 bases, there was a span of 14 bases. The CDR3 region has the DNA TGCGCCAGCAGCCAGCGAGACTTGATGCATCAGCCCCAGCATTTT. It is translated as CASSQRDLMHQPQHF.

V is TRBV6-5 and J is TRBJ2-5; D remains unclear. V lost 0 bases to trimming and J lost 5 bases, with 7 bases between them. Germline V gives CDR1 MNHEY, CDR2 SVGAGI. CDR3 size: 13 residues. CDR3 sequence: CASSYSKLETQYF. In DNA, the CDR3 is TGTGCCAGCAGTTACTCCAAGCTGGAGACCCAGTACTTC.

The chain links TRBV6-1 to TRBJ2-3; 13 positions agree with TRBD2. Germline V gene data show CDR1 as MNHNS and CDR2 as SASEGT. This CDR3 region has 18 residues. V was pared by 4 bases and J by 6 bases, with 13 bases of the junction left unmatched. This CDR3 is CASSGHGGLAGLSDTQYF. The CDR3 bases are TGTGCCAGCAGTGGACATGGGGGACTAGCGGGACTCTCGGATACGCAGTATTTT.

CDR3 in amino acids: CASSQVLFEGEQFF. In nucleotides, the CDR3 is TGTGCCAGCAGCCAAGTTTTATTCGAGGGTGAGCAGTTCTTC. The chain is built from TRBV3-1 (or the pseudogene TRBV3-2) and TRBJ2-1, with D tentatively TRBD2 (5 bases). Trimming removed 1 base from V and 9 bases from J, with 13 bases in between. The germline V gene encodes CDR1 LGHDT and CDR2 YNNKEL (reference sequence). The CDR3 has 14 residues.

The chain is built from TRBV27 and TRBJ1-2; TRBD1 agrees at 8 bases. Per the germline V gene, CDR1 is MNHEY and CDR2 is SMNVEV (reference sequence). Trimming removed 5 bases from V and 3 bases from J; junction bases left unmatched: 8. The CDR3 covers 15 residues. As DNA, the CDR3 is TGTGCCAGCAGTACACCAGGGGGCCCGTACTATGGCTACACCTTC. Translating it yields CASSTPGGPYYGYTF.

The V gene is TRBV6-5, the J gene TRBJ2-2; TRBD2 is a possible D gene (5 bases). Germline V CDR1 and CDR2: MNHEY, SVGAGI. The CDR3 loop spans 16 amino acids. V shed 1 base and J shed 5 bases, with 14 bases lying between them. The CDR3 spells CASSYLSGPGTGELFF. Here the CDR3 DNA reads TGTGCCAGCAGTTACTTATCCGGGCCGGGGACCGGGGAGCTGTTTTTT.

CDR3 nucleotides: TGTGCCAGCAGTCCCATCGGGGGGGATGCGGATAATTCACCCCTCCACTTT. Its protein is CASSPIGGDADNSPLHF. The rearrangement joins TRBV6-6 to TRBJ1-6; weak D call: TRBD1 (5 bases). From germline, CDR1 is MNHNY and CDR2 SVGAGI (reference sequence). The CDR3 runs to 17 residues. V lost 5 bases to trimming and J lost 5 bases, with 19 bases between them.

The chain combines TRBV10-1 with TRBJ1-5; 9 nucleotides line up with TRBD1. V dropped 5 bases and J dropped 6; count of bases not matched to a gene: 2. Germline-derived CDR1 and CDR2 are WNHNN and SYGVQD (reference sequence). This CDR3 is 13 amino acids long. The CDR3 loop is CASSTGGSQPQHF. The CDR3 nucleotides read TGCGCCAGCAGTACAGGGGGCAGTCAGCCCCAGCATTTT.

The chain employs TRBV5-5 and TRBJ2-7, with 8 bases aligning to TRBD1. Trimming at V came to 0 bases and at J to 4 bases, leaving 6 bases not matched to a gene. The germline V gene has CDR1 SGHKS and CDR2 YYEKEE (reference sequence). This CDR3 contains 15 residues. The CDR3 here is CASSLVDRGTYEQYF. The CDR3 nucleotides read TGTGCCAGCAGCTTGGTCGACAGGGGTACATACGAGCAGTACTTC.

This clone was seen just once. This chain links TRBV2 with TRBJ1-1; 7 positions agree with TRBD1. With V trimmed by 4 bases and J by 1 base, 6 bases remained unmatched. Per the germline V gene, CDR1 is SNHLY and CDR2 is FYNNEI. CDR3 length: 15 residues. CDR3 region: CASSARGQQNTEAFF. CDR3 sequence (DNA): TGTGCCAGCAGTGCAAGGGGACAGCAGAACACTGAAGCTTTCTTT.

The chain recombines TRBV7-8 with TRBJ1-2, with D possibly being TRBD1 (6 bases). Germline V gene data show CDR1 as SGHVS and CDR2 as FQNEAQ. The CDR3 covers 17 residues. V lost 2 bases and J 3 bases, leaving 19 bases between the germline ends. The CDR3 is CASSLSGGRGMDYGYTF. DNA of the CDR3: TGTGCCAGCAGCTTATCGGGGGGGCGCGGTATGGACTATGGCTACACCTTC.

Concerning this clone itself: The sample carries other DNA sequences with the same CDR3. The V gene is TRBV9, the J gene TRBJ2-4, with a tentative D call TRBD2 (6 bases). V gave up 2 bases and J gave up 1 base, with 7 bases separating them. This CDR3 is built from 14 residues. Germline assignment: CDR1 SGDLS and CDR2 YYNGEE. The CDR3 is CASSVGGAKNIQYF. The CDR3, as DNA: TGTGCCAGCAGCGTTGGAGGGGCCAAAAACATTCAGTACTTC.

This rearrangement joins TRBV2 to TRBJ1-2; D gene unclear. V was shortened by 0 bases and J by 5 bases, with 13 bases between the two germline ends. This CDR3 has 15 amino acids. In germline, CDR1 is SNHLY, CDR2 FYNNEI. The CDR3 DNA follows: TGTGCCAGCAGTGAAGCGAACCGCGCGCAATATGGCTACACCTTC. Encoded protein: CASSEANRAQYGYTF.

This CDR3 reads CASRQGPGGGYTF. The CDR3 DNA sequence: TGTGCCAGCAGACAGGGGCCTGGTGGGGGCTACACCTTC. V usage is TRBV25-1 and J usage is TRBJ1-2; 7 bases are a match to TRBD1. CDR3 length: 13 amino acids. From germline, CDR1 is MGHDK and CDR2 SYGVNS. Trimming cost V 6 bases and J 8 bases; bases outside gene matches: 9.